This entry concerns a single T cell receptor beta chain. The target antigen is unknown. Sequenced by immunoSEQ multiplex PCR; TCRdb stores in-frame clones only, minus some. The sample carries 37,000 or so clones, around 83% recorded once. Germline assignment: CDR1 SGDLS and CDR2 YYNGEE. The CDR3 runs to 14 residues. V lost 2 bases and J lost 5, with 14 bases in between. This specimen comes from a study of OX40 agonist ivuxolimab in advanced cancers. Study-level findings and limits: The study found that CD8+ T cells averaged more expanded clones than CD4+.

The sequenced sample was CD4+ or CD8+ T cells sorted from blood, obtained in a trial of the OX40 agonist ivuxolimab. This TCR derives from an adult with an advanced solid tumor such as melanoma, head and neck, liver or kidney cancer. The V and J genes are TRBV9 and TRBJ2-7; D may be TRBD1 or TRBD2 (6 bases each). The CDR3 nucleotides are TGTGCCAGCAGCGTGGGGGGACAACTCAACGAGCAGTACTTC. This translates into CASSVGGQLNEQYF.